The entry below gives a single T cell receptor (beta chain) sequence along with its context. Its target is not known. At one of its ends the junction is not consistent with the germline gene, which may arise from a read error. This sample is drawn from a study of CD8+ T cells in alopecia areata. This CDR3 contains 16 residues. CDR1 is SGHTA and CDR2 is FQGNSA in the germline V gene. Sample treatment: oral pan-JAK inhibitor, 5-10 mg twice daily. RNA extraction and reverse transcription yielded cDNA as sequencing template. Assay used: immunoSEQ multiplex PCR; TCRdb lists only in-frame clones, some missing. The table has approximately 280,000 clones, 58% seen once. General study points: Baseline CD8+ expansion's link to response remains uncertain, as there was one nonresponder.

The sequence derives from a human donor with alopecia areata. The chain recombines TRBV7-2 with TRBJ1-2; 9 positions match TRBD1. This specimen was CD4+ T cells sorted from blood, taken at week 24, from a patient treated with tofacitinib. DNA of the CDR3: TGTGCCACCAGCAAGGGGGGGACAGGGATGTCCTATGGCTACACCTTC. This gives the protein CATSKGGTGMSYGYTF.